This TCR beta chain was captured by sequencing in a study of blood T cell repertoires in COVID-19 (dated by TCRdb to 2019 to 2021). With respect to the entire study: Collaborator samples came from the United States, Italy and Spain and covered acute and convalescent phases of COVID-19. The samples were drawn from two sources: the first 160 participants of the ongoing ImmuneRACE study, and fewer than 1,500 subjects contributed by 6 global collaborators. The sample metadata nearly always contained a de-identified subject ID, COVID-19 status, age in years and sex. Deeply sampled blood TCRbeta repertoires from subjects exposed to, actively infected with, or recovered from COVID-19 were included in the dataset. A freely available public database, intended as a resource for researchers studying the immune response to SARS-CoV-2, is where the repertoires were released. The material from the prospective study consisted of cDNA or gDNA derived from T cells, B-cell-depleted T cells, or PBMCs. Where HLA class I and class II types were available, the types were taken from metadata supplied by the sample provider, not from assay-based typing.

Trimming removed 4 bases from V and 2 bases from J, leaving 12 bases between the germline ends. Sequences SGHKS (CDR1) and YYEKEE (CDR2) are obtained from the germline V gene (reference sequence). Inclusive of the bounding cysteine and phenylalanine, the CDR3 is 14 residues long. The retained sequence is limited to the CDR3, 42 bases, with the frame set at the first base. Note on this clone: The clone's antigen remains unknown. It has no much larger one-base neighbor in the sample; base qualities were not kept.

Collaborating institutions collected whole blood in K2EDTA tubes following their own protocols. For TCRbeta analysis, collaborator samples were shipped as frozen whole blood, as isolated PBMCs, or as DNA extracted from either sample type. The immunoSEQ Assay, a bias-controlled multiplex PCR, was used to amplify TCRbeta CDR3 regions from genomic DNA. The published analysis was carried out like this. The number of nucleated cells in each sample was estimated from the amplification of reference gene primers within the assay. To quantify the absolute abundance of each unique TCRbeta CDR3 rearrangement, sequence reads were collapsed and filtered. Productive Simpson clonality was computed per sample as the square root of Simpson's diversity index over productive rearrangements. TCRdb carries this immuneACCESS record with in-frame sequences only. Its versions omit some clonotypes, under half of them owing to an unresolved V gene in the studies checked, with the rest unexplained. From that table come the V and J calls and clone size; the DNA was used to work out D and trimming. The sample data list around 260,000 clones, and about 88% of these were observed just once. The ten biggest clones cover approximately 4% of the sample.

Findings and caveats that apply to the study as a whole: How much clinical and demographic metadata was included differed by source and by participant, and the metadata was provided uncurated.

This chain joins TRBV5-5 to TRBJ1-2, and possibly TRBD1, on 5 matching bases. Sequenced input: peripheral blood. This sequence originates from a man between 18 and 35 years old with active or convalescent COVID-19. The nucleotide sequence is TGTGCCAGCAGCCCCCCCAGGGTCAACTATGGCTACACCTTC. Translated, this gives CASSPPRVNYGYTF.